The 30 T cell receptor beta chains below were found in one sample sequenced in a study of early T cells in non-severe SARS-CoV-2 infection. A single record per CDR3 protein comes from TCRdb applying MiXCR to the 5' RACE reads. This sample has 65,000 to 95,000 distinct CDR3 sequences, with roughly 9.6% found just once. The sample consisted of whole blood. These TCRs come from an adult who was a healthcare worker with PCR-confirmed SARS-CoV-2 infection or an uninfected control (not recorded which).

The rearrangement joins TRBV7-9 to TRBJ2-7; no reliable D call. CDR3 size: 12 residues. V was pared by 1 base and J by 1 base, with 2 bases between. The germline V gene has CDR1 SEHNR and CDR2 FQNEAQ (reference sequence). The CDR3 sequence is CASSLGSYEQYF. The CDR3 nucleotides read TGTGCCAGCAGCTTAGGATCCTACGAGCAGTACTTC.

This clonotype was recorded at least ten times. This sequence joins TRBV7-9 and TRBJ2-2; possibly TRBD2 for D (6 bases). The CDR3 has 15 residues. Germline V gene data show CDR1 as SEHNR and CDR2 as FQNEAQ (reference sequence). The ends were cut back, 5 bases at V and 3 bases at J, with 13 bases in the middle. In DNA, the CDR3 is TGTGCCAGCAGCCCGGGGGTGGGGTACACCGGGGAGCTGTTTTTT. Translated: CASSPGVGYTGELFF.

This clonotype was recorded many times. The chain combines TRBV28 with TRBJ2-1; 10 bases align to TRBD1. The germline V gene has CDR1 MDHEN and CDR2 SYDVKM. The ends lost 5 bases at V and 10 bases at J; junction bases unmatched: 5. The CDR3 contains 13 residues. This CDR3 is CASSPTGGYEQFF. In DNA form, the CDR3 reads TGTGCCAGCAGTCCGACAGGGGGCTACGAGCAGTTCTTC.

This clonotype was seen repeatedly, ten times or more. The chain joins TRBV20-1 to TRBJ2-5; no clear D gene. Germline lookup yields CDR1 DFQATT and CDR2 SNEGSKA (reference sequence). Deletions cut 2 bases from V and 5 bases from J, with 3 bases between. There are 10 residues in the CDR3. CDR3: CSARWETQYF. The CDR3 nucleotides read TGCAGTGCTAGATGGGAGACCCAGTACTTC.

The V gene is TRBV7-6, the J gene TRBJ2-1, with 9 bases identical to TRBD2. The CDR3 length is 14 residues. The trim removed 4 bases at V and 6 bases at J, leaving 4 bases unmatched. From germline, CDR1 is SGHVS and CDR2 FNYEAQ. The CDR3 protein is CASSYLAGSNEQFF. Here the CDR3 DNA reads TGTGCCAGCAGCTACCTAGCGGGGTCCAATGAGCAGTTCTTC.

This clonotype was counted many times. The CDR3 DNA sequence: TGTGCCAGCAGCTTAGTGGCGGGAGGGCGGAACGGGGAGCTGTTTTTT. Protein: CASSLVAGGRNGELFF. The V call is TRBV7-2, the J call TRBJ2-2, with 9 bases fitting TRBD2. CDR3 length: 16 amino acids. The junction had 7 bases not matched to a gene; V was cut back by 1 base and J by 7 bases. Germline V lookup: CDR1 SGHTA, CDR2 FQGNSA. Using reference TRBV7-2 and TRBJ2-2 for the parts outside the CDR3, the full variable domain is GAGVSQSPSNKVTEKGKDVELRCDPISGHTALYWYRQSLGQGLEFLIYFQGNSAPDKSGLPSDRFSAERTGGSVSTLTIQRTQQEDSAVYLCASSLVAGGRNGELFFGEGSRLTVL.

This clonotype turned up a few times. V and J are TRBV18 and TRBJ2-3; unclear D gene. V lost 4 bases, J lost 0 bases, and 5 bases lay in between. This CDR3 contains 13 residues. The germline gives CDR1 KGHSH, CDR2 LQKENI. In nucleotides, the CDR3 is TGTGCCAGCTCACGGCGGAGCACAGATACGCAGTATTTT. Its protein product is CASSRRSTDTQYF.

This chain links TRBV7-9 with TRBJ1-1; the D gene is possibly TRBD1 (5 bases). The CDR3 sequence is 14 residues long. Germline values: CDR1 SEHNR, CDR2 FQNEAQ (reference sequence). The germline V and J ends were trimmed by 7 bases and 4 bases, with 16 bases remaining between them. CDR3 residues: CASTSYSQGTEAFF. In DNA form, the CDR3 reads TGTGCCAGCACCTCGTATTCGCAGGGCACTGAAGCTTTCTTT.

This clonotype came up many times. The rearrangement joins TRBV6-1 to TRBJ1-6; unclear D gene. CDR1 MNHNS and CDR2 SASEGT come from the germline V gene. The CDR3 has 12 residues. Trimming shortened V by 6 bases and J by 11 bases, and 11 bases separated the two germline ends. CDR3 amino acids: CASRGSGPPLHF. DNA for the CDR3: TGTGCCAGCAGAGGCAGCGGGCCACCCCTCCACTTT.

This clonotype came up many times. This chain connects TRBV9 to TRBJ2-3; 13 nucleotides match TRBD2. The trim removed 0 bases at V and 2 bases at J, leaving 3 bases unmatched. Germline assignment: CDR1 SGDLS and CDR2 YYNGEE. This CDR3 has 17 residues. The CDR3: CASSVEGTSGITDTQYF. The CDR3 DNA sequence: TGTGCCAGCAGCGTAGAAGGGACTAGCGGGATCACAGATACGCAGTATTTT.

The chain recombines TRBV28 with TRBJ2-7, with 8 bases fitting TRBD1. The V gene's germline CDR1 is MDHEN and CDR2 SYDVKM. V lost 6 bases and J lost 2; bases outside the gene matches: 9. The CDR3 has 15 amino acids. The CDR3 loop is CASSPRTGRPYEQYF. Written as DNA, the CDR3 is TGTGCCAGCAGCCCCAGGACAGGGAGGCCCTACGAGCAGTACTTC.

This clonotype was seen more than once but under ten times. DNA for the CDR3: TGTGCCAGCTGGCCTGGACGGGGGGAGCAGTTCTTC. Amino acid sequence: CASWPGRGEQFF. The chain joins TRBV6-6 to TRBJ2-1; D possibly corresponds to TRBD2 (6 bases). Germline CDR1 MNHNY, CDR2 SVGAGI (reference sequence). The CDR3 extends over 12 amino acids. V lost 8 bases and J lost 10, with 15 bases in between.

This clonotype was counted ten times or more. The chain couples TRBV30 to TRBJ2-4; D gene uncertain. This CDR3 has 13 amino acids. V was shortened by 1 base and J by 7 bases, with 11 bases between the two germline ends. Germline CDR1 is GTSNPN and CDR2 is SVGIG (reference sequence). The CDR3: CAWSAGRPNIQYF. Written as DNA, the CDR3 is TGTGCCTGGAGTGCCGGCAGGCCCAACATTCAGTACTTC.

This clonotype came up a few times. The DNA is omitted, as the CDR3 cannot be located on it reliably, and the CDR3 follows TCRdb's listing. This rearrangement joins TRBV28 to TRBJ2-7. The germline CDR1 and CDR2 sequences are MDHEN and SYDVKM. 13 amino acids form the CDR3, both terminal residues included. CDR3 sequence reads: CASSTSQDHEQYF.

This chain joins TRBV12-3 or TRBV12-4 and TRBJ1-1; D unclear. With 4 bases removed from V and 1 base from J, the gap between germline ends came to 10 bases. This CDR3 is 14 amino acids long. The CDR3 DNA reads TGTGCCAGCAGTTGGTTTTCGACGAACACTGAAGCTTTCTTT. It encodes CASSWFSTNTEAFF.

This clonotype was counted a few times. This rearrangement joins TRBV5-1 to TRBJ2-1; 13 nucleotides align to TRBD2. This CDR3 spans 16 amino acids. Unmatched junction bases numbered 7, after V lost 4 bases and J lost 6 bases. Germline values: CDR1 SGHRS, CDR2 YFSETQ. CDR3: CASSRPGLAGPNEQFF. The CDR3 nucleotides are TGCGCCAGCAGCCGCCCGGGACTAGCGGGGCCCAATGAGCAGTTCTTC.

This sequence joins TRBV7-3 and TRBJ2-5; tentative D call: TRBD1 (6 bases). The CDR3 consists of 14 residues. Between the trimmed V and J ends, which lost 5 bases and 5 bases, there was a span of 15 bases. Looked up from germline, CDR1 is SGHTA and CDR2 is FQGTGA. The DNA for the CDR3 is TGTGCCAGCAGCGCTACAGGGTTGAGGGAGACCCAGTACTTC. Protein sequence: CASSATGLRETQYF.

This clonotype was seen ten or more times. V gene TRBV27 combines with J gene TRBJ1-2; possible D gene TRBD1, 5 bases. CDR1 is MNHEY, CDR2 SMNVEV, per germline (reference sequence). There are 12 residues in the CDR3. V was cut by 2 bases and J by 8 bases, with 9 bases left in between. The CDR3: CASSLQGNGYTF. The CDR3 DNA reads TGTGCCAGCAGTTTACAGGGAAACGGCTACACCTTC.

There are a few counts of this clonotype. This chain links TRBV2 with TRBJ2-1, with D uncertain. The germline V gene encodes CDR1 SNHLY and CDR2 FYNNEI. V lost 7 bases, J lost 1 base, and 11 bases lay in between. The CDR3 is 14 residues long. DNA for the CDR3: TGTGCCAGCAAGCCGGAACGTTCCTACAATGAGCAGTTCTTC. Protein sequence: CASKPERSYNEQFF.

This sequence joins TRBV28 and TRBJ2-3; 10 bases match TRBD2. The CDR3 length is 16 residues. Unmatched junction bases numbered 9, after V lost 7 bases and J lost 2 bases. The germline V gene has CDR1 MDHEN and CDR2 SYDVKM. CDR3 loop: CASTRASGSFTDTQYF. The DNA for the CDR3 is TGTGCCAGCACCAGAGCTAGCGGGAGTTTCACAGATACGCAGTATTTT.

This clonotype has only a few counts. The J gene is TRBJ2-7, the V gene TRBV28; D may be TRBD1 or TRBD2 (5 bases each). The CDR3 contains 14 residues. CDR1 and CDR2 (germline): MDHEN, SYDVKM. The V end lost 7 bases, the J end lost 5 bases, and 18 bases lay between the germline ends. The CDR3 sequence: CASTPGPSPNEQYF. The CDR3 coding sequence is TGTGCCAGCACACCGGGACCATCCCCTAACGAGCAGTACTTC.

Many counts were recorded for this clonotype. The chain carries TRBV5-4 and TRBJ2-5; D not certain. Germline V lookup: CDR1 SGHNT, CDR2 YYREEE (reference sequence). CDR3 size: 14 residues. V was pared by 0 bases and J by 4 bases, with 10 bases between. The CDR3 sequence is CASSLERSPETQYF. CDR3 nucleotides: TGTGCCAGCAGCTTGGAAAGGAGTCCAGAGACCCAGTACTTC.

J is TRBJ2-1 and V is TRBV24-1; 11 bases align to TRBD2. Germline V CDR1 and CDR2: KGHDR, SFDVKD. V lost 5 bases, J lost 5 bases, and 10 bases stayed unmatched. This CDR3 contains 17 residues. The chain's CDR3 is CATSGGMRLAGHNEQFF. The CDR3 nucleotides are TGTGCCACCAGTGGCGGCATGCGACTAGCGGGGCACAATGAGCAGTTCTTC.

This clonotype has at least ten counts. CDR3 sequence reads: CASRLDRRTGELFF. The CDR3 region has the DNA TGTGCCTCCCGACTAGATCGGCGCACCGGGGAGCTGTTTTTT. The chain has TRBV5-4 and TRBJ2-2, with a possible D match to TRBD2 (6 bases). Germline CDR1 reads SGHNT; CDR2 reads YYREEE (reference sequence). This CDR3 spans 14 amino acids. V was trimmed by 10 bases and J by 4 bases, leaving 17 bases between them.

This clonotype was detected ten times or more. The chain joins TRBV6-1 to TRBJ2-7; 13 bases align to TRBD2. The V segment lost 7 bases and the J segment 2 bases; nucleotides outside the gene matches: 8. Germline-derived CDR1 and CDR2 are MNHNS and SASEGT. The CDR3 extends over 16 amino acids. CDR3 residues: CASTQTSGRPAYEQYF. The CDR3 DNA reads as TGTGCCAGCACCCAGACTAGCGGGAGGCCCGCCTACGAGCAGTACTTC.

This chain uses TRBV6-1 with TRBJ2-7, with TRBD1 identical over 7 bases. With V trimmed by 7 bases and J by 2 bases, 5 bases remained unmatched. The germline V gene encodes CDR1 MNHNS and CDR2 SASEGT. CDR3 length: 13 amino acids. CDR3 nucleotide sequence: TGTGCCAGCACCTACAGGGGCCCCTACGAGCAGTACTTC. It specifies CASTYRGPYEQYF.

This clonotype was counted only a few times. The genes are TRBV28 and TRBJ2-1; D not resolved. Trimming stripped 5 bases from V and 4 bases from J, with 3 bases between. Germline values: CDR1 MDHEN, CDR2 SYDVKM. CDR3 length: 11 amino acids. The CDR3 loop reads CASSNYNEQFF. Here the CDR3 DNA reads TGTGCCAGCAGTAATTACAATGAGCAGTTCTTC.

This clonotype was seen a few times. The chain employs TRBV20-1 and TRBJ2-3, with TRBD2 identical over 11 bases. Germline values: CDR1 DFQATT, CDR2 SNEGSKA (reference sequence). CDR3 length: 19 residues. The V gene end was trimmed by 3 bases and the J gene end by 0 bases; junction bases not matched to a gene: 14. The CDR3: CSASRRLAGSLPSTDTQYF. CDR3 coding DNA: TGCAGTGCTAGTAGGCGACTAGCGGGAAGTCTTCCTAGCACAGATACGCAGTATTTT.

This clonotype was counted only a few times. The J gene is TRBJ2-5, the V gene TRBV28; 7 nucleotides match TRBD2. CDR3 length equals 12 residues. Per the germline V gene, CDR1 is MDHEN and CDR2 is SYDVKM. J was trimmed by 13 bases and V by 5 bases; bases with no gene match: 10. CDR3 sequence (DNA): TGTGCCAGCAGTGAACGGACTCGCGGGGGGTACTTC. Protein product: CASSERTRGGYF.

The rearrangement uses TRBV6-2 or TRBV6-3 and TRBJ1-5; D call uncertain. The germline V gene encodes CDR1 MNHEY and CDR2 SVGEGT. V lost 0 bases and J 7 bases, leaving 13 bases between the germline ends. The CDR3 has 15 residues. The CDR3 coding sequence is TGTGCCAGCAGTTACTCTTCAGGAGTCGGGCAGCCCCAGCATTTT. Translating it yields CASSYSSGVGQPQHF.